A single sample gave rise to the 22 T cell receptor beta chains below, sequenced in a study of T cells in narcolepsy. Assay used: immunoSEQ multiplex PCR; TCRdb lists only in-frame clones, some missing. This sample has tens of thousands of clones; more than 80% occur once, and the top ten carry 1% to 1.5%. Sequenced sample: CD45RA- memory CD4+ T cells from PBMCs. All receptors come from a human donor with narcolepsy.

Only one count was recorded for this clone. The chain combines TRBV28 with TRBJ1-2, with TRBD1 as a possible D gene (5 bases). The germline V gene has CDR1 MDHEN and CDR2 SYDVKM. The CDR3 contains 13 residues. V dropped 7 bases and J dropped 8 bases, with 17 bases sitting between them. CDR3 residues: CASTLSGVWGYTF. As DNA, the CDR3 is TGTGCCAGCACCTTGTCGGGGGTTTGGGGCTACACCTTC.

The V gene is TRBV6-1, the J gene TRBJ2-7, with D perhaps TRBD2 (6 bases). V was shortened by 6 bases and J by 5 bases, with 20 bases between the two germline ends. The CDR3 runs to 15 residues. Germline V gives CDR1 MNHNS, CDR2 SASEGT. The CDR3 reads CASSVNMGGLDEQYF. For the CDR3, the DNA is TGTGCCAGCAGCGTGAATATGGGGGGTTTGGACGAGCAGTACTTC.

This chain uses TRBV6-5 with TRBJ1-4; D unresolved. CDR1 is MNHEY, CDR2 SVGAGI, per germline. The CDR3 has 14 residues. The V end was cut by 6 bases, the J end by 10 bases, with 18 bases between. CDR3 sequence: CASSLTQGYGKLFF. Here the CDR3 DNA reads TGTGCCAGCAGCCTGACACAAGGATATGGAAAACTGTTTTTT.

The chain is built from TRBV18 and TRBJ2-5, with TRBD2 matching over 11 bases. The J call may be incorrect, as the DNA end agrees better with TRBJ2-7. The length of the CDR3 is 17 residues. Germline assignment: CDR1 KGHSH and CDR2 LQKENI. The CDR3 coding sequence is TGTGCCAGCTCACCAACTAGCGGGAGTGCTAGCTCCTACGAGCAGTACTTC. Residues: CASSPTSGSASSYEQYF.

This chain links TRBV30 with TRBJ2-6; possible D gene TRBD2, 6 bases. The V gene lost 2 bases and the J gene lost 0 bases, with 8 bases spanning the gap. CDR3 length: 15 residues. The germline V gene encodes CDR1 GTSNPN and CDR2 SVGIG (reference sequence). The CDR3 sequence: CAWSTSPSGANVLTF. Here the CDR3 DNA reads TGTGCCTGGAGTACTAGCCCCTCTGGGGCCAACGTCCTGACTTTC.

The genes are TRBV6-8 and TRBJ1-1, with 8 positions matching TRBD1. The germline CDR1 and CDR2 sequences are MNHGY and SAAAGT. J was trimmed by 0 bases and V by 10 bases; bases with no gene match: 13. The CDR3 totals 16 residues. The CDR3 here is CAIPTAAGGLNTEAFF. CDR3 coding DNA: TGTGCCATTCCGACCGCGGCAGGGGGCTTGAACACTGAAGCTTTCTTT.

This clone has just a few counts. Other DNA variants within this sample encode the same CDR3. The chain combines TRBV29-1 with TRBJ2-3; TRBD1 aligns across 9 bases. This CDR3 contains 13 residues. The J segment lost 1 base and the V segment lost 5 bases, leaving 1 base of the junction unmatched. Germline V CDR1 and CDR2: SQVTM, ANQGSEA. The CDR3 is CSVRQGGTDTQYF. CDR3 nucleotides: TGCAGCGTTAGACAGGGGGGCACAGATACGCAGTATTTT.

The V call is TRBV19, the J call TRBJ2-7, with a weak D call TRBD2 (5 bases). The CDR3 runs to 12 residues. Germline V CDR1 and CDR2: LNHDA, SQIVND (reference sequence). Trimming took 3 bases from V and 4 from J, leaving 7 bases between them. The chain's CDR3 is CASSIRGYEQYF. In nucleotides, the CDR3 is TGTGCCAGTAGTATTCGGGGTTACGAGCAGTACTTC.

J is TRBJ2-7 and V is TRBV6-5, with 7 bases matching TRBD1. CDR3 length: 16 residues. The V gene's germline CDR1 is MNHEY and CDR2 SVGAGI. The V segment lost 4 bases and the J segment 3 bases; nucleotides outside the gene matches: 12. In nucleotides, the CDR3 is TGTGCCAGCAGTTTCCGACAGGGTTCGGGTTTCTACGAGCAGTACTTC. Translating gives CASSFRQGSGFYEQYF.

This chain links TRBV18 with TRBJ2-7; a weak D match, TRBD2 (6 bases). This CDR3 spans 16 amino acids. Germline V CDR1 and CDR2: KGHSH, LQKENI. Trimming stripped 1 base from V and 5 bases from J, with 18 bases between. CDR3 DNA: TGTGCCAGCTCACCACATGGGACGGGAGTGGCCCACGAGCAGTACTTC. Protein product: CASSPHGTGVAHEQYF.

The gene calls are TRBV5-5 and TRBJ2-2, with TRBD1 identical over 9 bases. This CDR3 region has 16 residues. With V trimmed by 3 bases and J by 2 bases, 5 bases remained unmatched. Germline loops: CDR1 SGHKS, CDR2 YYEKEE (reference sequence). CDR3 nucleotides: TGTGCCAGCAGCTCCCCGACAGGGGGTAACACCGGGGAGCTGTTTTTT. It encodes CASSSPTGGNTGELFF.

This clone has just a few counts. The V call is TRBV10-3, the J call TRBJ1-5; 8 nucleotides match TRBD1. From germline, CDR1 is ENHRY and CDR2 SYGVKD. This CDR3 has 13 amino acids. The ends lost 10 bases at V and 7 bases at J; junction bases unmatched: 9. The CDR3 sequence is CASVQGVEQPQHF. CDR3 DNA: TGTGCCAGCGTACAGGGGGTTGAGCAGCCCCAGCATTTT.

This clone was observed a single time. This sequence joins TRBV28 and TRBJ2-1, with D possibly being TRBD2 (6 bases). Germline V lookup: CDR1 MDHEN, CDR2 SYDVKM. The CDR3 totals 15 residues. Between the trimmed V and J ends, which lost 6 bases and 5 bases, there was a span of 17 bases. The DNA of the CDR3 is TGTGCCAGCAGCTTGAGGGGAGCGGGCAACAATGAGCAGTTCTTC. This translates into CASSLRGAGNNEQFF.

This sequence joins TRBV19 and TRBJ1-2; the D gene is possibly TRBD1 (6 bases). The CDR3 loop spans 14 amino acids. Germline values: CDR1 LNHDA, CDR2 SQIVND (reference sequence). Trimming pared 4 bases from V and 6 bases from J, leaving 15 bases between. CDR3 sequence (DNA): TGTGCCAGTAGTACAAATCAGGGGTCGCATGGCTACACCTTC. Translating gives CASSTNQGSHGYTF.

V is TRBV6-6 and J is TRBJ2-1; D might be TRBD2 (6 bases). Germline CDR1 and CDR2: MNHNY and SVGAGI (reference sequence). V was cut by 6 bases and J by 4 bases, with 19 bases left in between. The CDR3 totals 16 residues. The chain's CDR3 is CASSPLTSFGYNEQFF. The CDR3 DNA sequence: TGTGCCAGCAGCCCTTTGACTAGTTTCGGGTACAATGAGCAGTTCTTC.

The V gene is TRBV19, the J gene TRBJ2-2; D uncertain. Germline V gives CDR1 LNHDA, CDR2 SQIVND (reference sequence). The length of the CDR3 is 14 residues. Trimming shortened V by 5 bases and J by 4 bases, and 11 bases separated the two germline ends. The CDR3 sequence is CASSLWRSTGELFF. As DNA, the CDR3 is TGTGCCAGTAGTCTATGGCGGAGCACCGGGGAGCTGTTTTTT. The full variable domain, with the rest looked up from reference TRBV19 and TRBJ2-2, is DGGITQSPKYLFRKEGQNVTLSCEQNLNHDAMYWYRQDPGQGLRLIYYSQIVNDFQKGDIAEGYSVSREKKESFPLTVTSAQKNPTAFYLCASSLWRSTGELFFGEGSRLTVL.

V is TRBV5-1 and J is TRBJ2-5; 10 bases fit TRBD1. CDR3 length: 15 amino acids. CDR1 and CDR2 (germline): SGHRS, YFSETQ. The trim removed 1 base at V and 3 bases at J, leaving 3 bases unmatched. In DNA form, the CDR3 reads TGCGCCAGCAGCTTGTCCGGGACAGGGGAAGAGACCCAGTACTTC. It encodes CASSLSGTGEETQYF.

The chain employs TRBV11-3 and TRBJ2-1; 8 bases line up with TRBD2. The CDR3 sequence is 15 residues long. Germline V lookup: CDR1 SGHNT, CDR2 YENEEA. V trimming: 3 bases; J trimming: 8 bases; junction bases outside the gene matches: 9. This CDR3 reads CASSFGSGRIDEQFF. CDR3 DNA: TGTGCCAGCAGCTTCGGGAGCGGGAGAATAGATGAGCAGTTCTTC.

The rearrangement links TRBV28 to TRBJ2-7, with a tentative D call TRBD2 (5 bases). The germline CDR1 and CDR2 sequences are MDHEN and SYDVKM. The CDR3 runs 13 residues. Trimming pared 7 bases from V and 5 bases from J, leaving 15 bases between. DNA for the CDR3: TGTGCCAGCACCCTCCCGGGGATGGACGAGCAGTACTTC. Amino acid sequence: CASTLPGMDEQYF.

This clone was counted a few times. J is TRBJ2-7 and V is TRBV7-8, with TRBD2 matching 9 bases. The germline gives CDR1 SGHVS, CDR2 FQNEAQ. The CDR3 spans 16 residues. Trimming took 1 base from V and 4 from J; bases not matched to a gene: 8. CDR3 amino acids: CASSLGSLTSGYEQYF. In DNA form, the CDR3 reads TGTGCCAGCAGCTTAGGTTCTCTGACTAGCGGTTACGAGCAGTACTTC.

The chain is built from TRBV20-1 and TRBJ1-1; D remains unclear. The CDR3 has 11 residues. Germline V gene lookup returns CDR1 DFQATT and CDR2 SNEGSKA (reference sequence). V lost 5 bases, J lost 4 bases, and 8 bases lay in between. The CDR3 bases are TGCAGTGCTGAGGGTTTCACTGAAGCTTTCTTT. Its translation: CSAEGFTEAFF.

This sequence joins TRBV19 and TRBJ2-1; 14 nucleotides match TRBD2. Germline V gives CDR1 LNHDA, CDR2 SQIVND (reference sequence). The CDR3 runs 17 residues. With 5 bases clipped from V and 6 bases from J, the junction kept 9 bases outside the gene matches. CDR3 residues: CASSVPGTSGRVNEQFF. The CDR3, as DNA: TGTGCCAGTAGTGTTCCCGGGACTAGCGGGAGAGTCAATGAGCAGTTCTTC.